Listed below are T cell receptor beta chains from one sample, sequenced in a study of early T cells in non-severe SARS-CoV-2 infection. MiXCR, run by TCRdb on the 5' RACE reads, gives a single entry per CDR3 protein. Here the sample spans 87,000 or so distinct CDR3 sequences, less than 15% being singletons. The sequenced sample was whole blood. Receptors were obtained from an adult who was a healthcare worker with PCR-confirmed SARS-CoV-2 infection or an uninfected control (not recorded which). The conserved cysteine and the conserved F or W are not part of the CDR3 here.

cdr3_aa	j_call	v_call
ASSESRGSNSPLH	TRBJ1-6	TRBV10-1
ASSDSWGTEAF	TRBJ1-1	TRBV9
ASRFNTIY	TRBJ1-3	TRBV12-3/TRBV12-4
ASSQDSVGVGEKLF	TRBJ1-4	TRBV4-1
ASSLSGSAGNTIY	TRBJ1-3	TRBV7-3
ASSEPASGLTDTQY	TRBJ2-3	TRBV6-2/TRBV6-3
ASSDGLDTQY	TRBJ2-3	TRBV25-1
SARPGTPYAYGYT	TRBJ1-2	TRBV20-1
ASLADRVYEQY	TRBJ2-7	TRBV2
ASSPRQDPYEQY	TRBJ2-7	TRBV9
ASSSRGIDEQY	TRBJ2-7	TRBV25-1
ASSIRQAYNSPLH	TRBJ1-6	TRBV28
AWSGTYEQY	TRBJ2-7	TRBV30
AITTGGSNQPQH	TRBJ1-5	TRBV10-3
ASSLGAGRQGNQPQH	TRBJ1-5	TRBV7-8
ASSFPQGMGNTIY	TRBJ1-3	TRBV12-3/TRBV12-4
ASRNPRTSGGSTDTQY	TRBJ2-3	TRBV28
ASSQDSGTGPYEQY	TRBJ2-7	TRBV3-1
ASSLAAGEYEQY	TRBJ2-7	TRBV11-2
ATSKAGLTNTEAF	TRBJ1-1	TRBV24-1
ASSSDGSSYNEQF	TRBJ2-1	TRBV7-6
ASSQGQEGYGYT	TRBJ1-2	TRBV4-1
ASSFRTENSPLH	TRBJ1-6	TRBV5-1
ASSEAGDPYEQY	TRBJ2-7	TRBV6-1
ASSLSGGNQPQH	TRBJ1-5	TRBV27
ASNPGSAGDYNEQF	TRBJ2-1	TRBV6-2/TRBV6-3
ASSYAGGPLEQF	TRBJ2-1	TRBV6-2/TRBV6-3
ASSPAGSYEQY	TRBJ2-7	TRBV18
AIIPTGGLSGNTIY	TRBJ1-3	TRBV10-3
SARGGSGDHEQF	TRBJ2-1	TRBV20-1
ASSWKETQY	TRBJ2-5	TRBV5-1
ASSPGGTYQETQY	TRBJ2-5	TRBV5-1
ASSFTETQY	TRBJ2-5	TRBV28
ASSLDRRTEAF	TRBJ1-1	TRBV11-3
SVNKRQGEWYGYT	TRBJ1-2	TRBV29-1
ASSRGGQEKLF	TRBJ1-4	TRBV7-2
ASSPTAYGYT	TRBJ1-2	TRBV12-3/TRBV12-4
ATSDLTGGASTQY	TRBJ2-3	TRBV24-1
SARGRTVYSNQPQH	TRBJ1-5	TRBV20-1
ASSGYGALPAGYT	TRBJ1-2	TRBV19
ASTPPTDTQY	TRBJ2-3	TRBV7-2
ASSVFGSLADTQY	TRBJ2-3	TRBV9
ASTPLGGTSRTGELF	TRBJ2-2	TRBV6-2/TRBV6-3
ASSRPPGQGSLQPQH	TRBJ1-5	TRBV12-3/TRBV12-4
ASSPTGGDEQF	TRBJ2-1	TRBV11-2
ASSTTNSPLH	TRBJ1-6	TRBV5-1
ASSLPPVFYT	TRBJ1-2	TRBV28
ASSSEAGQETQY	TRBJ2-5	TRBV7-9
ASSGSGGAFDEQF	TRBJ2-1	TRBV12-3/TRBV12-4
ASKLTANLQETQY	TRBJ2-5	TRBV11-2
ASSLGRVTRYEQY	TRBJ2-7	TRBV7-2
AISGGGIVGTDTQY	TRBJ2-3	TRBV10-3
ASSLGQGELYEQY	TRBJ2-7	TRBV12-3/TRBV12-4
SVDPSGRGIEQY	TRBJ2-7	TRBV29-1
ASSFTGQETQY	TRBJ2-5	TRBV6-5
SATRTMNTEAF	TRBJ1-1	TRBV20-1
ASSRGQLNTEAF	TRBJ1-1	TRBV6-2/TRBV6-3
ASRSMALSSYEQY	TRBJ2-7	TRBV2
ASSEYEDTQY	TRBJ2-3	TRBV18